The clone carrying this TCR beta chain came up many times. What it binds is not known. Graves' hyperthyroidism is called stable when ophthalmopathy does not progress within 18 months. The sample originates from a study of T cells in Graves' hyperthyroidism and ophthalmopathy. Study-wide results and caveats: Onset of ophthalmopathy came a median approximately 6.5 months after the model predicted it. Blood shared most expanded thyroid clonotypes above 0.001. From stable hyperthyroidism, ophthalmopathy was separated by a 13 V-J model.

Amplification of TCR beta CDR3 regions was performed using RNA transcripts as template. Initially, a first-round RT-PCR of the TCR CDR3 employed the HTBI primer set. TCRdb reprocessed the multiplex PCR reads via MiXCR and lists one record per CDR3 protein. Counted here are roughly 200,000 distinct CDR3 sequences, around 17% occurring once; the ten biggest clones make up roughly 44%. J gave up 2 bases and V 3 bases, and 9 bases lay outside the gene matches. The CDR3 is 17 amino acids. Germline V gene data show CDR1 as MNHEY and CDR2 as SMNVEV (reference sequence). This TCR was recovered from a middle-aged man with Graves' hyperthyroidism. Sequencing was carried out using blood. The chain carries TRBV27 and TRBJ2-3; 9 bases are a match to TRBD2. The chain's CDR3 is CASSFNFAGGPTDTQYF. DNA of the CDR3: TGTGCCAGCAGTTTTAACTTCGCGGGGGGGCCCACAGATACGCAGTATTTT.